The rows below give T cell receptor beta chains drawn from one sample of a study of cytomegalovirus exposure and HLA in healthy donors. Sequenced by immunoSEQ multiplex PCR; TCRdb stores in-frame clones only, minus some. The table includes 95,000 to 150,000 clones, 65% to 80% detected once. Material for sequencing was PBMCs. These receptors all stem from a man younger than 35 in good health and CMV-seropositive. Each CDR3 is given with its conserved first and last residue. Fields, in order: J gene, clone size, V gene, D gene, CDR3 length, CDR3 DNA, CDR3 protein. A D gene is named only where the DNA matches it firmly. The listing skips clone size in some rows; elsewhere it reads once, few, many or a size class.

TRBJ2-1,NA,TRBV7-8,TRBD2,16,TGTGCCAGCAGCTTACGGATAGCGGGGGTCTACAATGAGCAGTTCTTC,CASSLRIAGVYNEQFF
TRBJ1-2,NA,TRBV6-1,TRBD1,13,TGTGCCAGCAGTTGGGGGACAGCTTATGGCTACACCTTC,CASSWGTAYGYTF
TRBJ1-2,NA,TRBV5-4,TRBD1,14,TGTGCCAGCACCCGGGACAGGGGAAACTATGGCTACACCTTC,CASTRDRGNYGYTF
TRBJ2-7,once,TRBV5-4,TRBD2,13,TGTGCCAGCAGCCCACCGGGGGGGTACGAGCAGTACTTC,CASSPPGGYEQYF
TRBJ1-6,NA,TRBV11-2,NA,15,TGTGCCAGCAGCCCGCATAAGGGGTTGGATTCACCCCTCCACTTT,CASSPHKGLDSPLHF
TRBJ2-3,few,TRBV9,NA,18,TGTGCCAGCAGCGTAAGTGTGTCGGGAGCTGCCGGTTCCCGTACGCAGTATTTT,CASSVSVSGAAGSRTQYF
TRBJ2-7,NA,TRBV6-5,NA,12,TGTGCCAGCATGGGGCTCTCCTACGAGCAGTACTTC,CASMGLSYEQYF
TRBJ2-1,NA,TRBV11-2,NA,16,TGTGCCAGCAGCGATTTAGGCGGGATAAATAACAATGAGCAGTTCTTC,CASSDLGGINNNEQFF
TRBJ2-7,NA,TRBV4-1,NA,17,TGCGCCAGCAGCCACCTACTTATAGGCAGGCTCTCCTACGAGCAGTACTTC,CASSHLLIGRLSYEQYF
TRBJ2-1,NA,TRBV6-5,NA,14,TGTGCCAGCAGCTGGACGGGATATTACAATGAGCAGTTCTTC,CASSWTGYYNEQFF
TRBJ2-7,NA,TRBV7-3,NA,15,TGTGCCAGCAGCTTAAAGGTGGGCGACTCCTACGAGCAGTACTTC,CASSLKVGDSYEQYF
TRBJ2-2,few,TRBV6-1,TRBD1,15,TGTGCCAGCAGTCCAGACAGGGGAGACCCCGGGGAGCTGTTTTTT,CASSPDRGDPGELFF
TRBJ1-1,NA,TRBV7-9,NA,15,TGTGCCAGCAGCAAAACAGGTTTGGTGAACACTGAAGCTTTCTTT,CASSKTGLVNTEAFF
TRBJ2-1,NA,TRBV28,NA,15,TGTGCCAGCAGTTTATGGCCGGGATGGTACAATGAGCAGTTCTTC,CASSLWPGWYNEQFF
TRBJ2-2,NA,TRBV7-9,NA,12,TGTGGGGGGCGGACGAACACCGGGGAGCTGTTTTTT,CGGRTNTGELFF
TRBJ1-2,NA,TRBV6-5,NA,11,TGTGCCAGCAGACAGAATTATGGCTACACCTTC,CASRQNYGYTF
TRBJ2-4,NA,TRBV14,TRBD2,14,TGTGCCAGCCACCTAGCGGGAGGGAAAAACATTCAGTACTTC,CASHLAGGKNIQYF
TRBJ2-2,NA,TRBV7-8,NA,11,TGTGCCAGCACTAACACCGGGGAGCTGTTTTTT,CASTNTGELFF
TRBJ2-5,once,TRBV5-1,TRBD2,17,TGCGCCAGCAGCTTGGTAGAAGCGGGAGGGTTCTGGGAGACCCAGTACTTC,CASSLVEAGGFWETQYF
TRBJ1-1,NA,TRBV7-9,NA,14,TGTGCCAGCAGCTCACAGGGTGAGAACACTGAAGCTTTCTTT,CASSSQGENTEAFF
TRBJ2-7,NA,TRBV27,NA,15,TGTGCCAGCAGTTTCCAAGGGACAATCGCCTACGAGCAGTACTTC,CASSFQGTIAYEQYF
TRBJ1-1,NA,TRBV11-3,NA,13,TGTGCCAGCAGCCGGGGGATGAACACTGAAGCTTTCTTT,CASSRGMNTEAFF
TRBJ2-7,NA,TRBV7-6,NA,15,TGTGCCAGCAGCTCCGGACAGTACACTTCCTACGAGCAGTACTTC,CASSSGQYTSYEQYF
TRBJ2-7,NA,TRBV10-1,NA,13,TGCGCCAGCAGTGAGTCGGGCAGGGAAGAGCAGTACTTC,CASSESGREEQYF
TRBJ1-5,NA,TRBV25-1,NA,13,TGTGCCAGCAATGGAGGGTACAATCAGCCCCAGCATTTT,CASNGGYNQPQHF
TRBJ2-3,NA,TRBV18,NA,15,TGTGCCAGCTCACCATCCAGGCCGCGCACAGATACGCAGTATTTT,CASSPSRPRTDTQYF
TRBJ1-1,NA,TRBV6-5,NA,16,TGTGCCAGCAGTTACCACGAGACAGGAGCGAACACTGAAGCTTTCTTT,CASSYHETGANTEAFF
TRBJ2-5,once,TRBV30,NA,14,TGTGCCTGGGCCGGAGGCGGGTTCCAAGAGACCCAGTACTTC,CAWAGGGFQETQYF
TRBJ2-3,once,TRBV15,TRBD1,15,TGTGCCACCAGCCGCTGGGGACAGAGCACAGATACGCAGTATTTT,CATSRWGQSTDTQYF
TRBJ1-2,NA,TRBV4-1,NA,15,TGCGCCAGCAGCCAAGGCCAGGAATATGACTATGGCTACACCTTC,CASSQGQEYDYGYTF
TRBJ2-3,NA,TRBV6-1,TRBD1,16,TGTGCCAGCAGTGAGTGGCAGGGGGCTAGCACAGATACGCAGTATTTT,CASSEWQGASTDTQYF
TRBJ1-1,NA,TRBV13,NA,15,TGTGCCAGCAGCTCGCCATACAGGGAGAGCACTGAAGCTTTCTTT,CASSSPYRESTEAFF
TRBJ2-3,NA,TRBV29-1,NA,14,TGCAGCGTTGAAGTGGGGGCGCCCACAGATACGCAGTATTTT,CSVEVGAPTDTQYF
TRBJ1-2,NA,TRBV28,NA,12,TGTGCCAGCAGAAAGGCAGGTTATGGCTACACCTTC,CASRKAGYGYTF
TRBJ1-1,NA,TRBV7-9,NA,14,TGTGCCAGCAGCTTAACCACAGTGAACACTGAAGCTTTCTTT,CASSLTTVNTEAFF
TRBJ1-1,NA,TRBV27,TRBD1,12,TGTGCCAGCAGTTTAGACAGGGGGGAAGCTTTCTTT,CASSLDRGEAFF
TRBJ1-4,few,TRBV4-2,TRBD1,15,TGTGCCAGCAGCCCCGGGACAGGGACTAATGAAAAACTGTTTTTT,CASSPGTGTNEKLFF
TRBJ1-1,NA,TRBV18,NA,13,TGTGCCAGCTCACCACAGGCACAGCAGCAGGCTTTCTTT,CASSPQAQQQAFF
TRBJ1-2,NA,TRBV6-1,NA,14,TGTGCCAGCAGTGAGACCCCCATCGACTATGGCTACGCCTTC,CASSETPIDYGYAF
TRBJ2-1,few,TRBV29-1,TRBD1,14,TGCAGCGTTGAGGGGACAGGGGAGTACAATGAGCAGTTCTTC,CSVEGTGEYNEQFF
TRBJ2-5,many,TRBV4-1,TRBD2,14,TGCGCCAGCAGCCTCGGACTAGCGGGAGAGACCCAGTACTTC,CASSLGLAGETQYF
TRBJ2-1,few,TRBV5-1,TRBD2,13,TGCGCCAGCTCGGGACTAGCGGGATGGGGGACGTTCTTC,CASSGLAGWGTFF
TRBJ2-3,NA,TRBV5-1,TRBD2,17,TGCGCCAGCAGCTTGGGACTAGCGGGGGAGGAGATACGCAGTCTGGATTTT,CASSLGLAGEEIRSLDF
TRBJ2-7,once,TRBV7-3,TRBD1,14,TGTGCCAGCAGCCTGGACAGGACCCACTACGAGCAGTACTTC,CASSLDRTHYEQYF
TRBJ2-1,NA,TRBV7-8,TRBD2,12,TGTGCCAGCAGCCCGGGGGAGGGTGAGCAGTTCTTC,CASSPGEGEQFF
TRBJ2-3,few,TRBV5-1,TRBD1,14,TGCGCCAGCAGCGGACAGGGGGCTGCAGATACGCAGTATTTT,CASSGQGAADTQYF
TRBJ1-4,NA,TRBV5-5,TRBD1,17,TGTGCCAGCAGCTCGGGACAGGGGTTTAAAACTAATGAAAAACTGTTTTTT,CASSSGQGFKTNEKLFF
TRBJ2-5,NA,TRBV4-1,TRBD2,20,TGCGCCAGCAGCCAAACTACAAGGGTAGTAGCGGGAGGATTGAGAGAGACCCAGTACTTC,CASSQTTRVVAGGLRETQYF